The rows below give T cell receptor beta chains drawn from one sample of a study of T-cell memory formation after mild COVID-19. MiXCR, applied by TCRdb to the 5' RACE reads, yields one record per CDR3 protein. The data show more than 350,000 distinct CDR3 sequences, about 15% seen once. Material for sequencing was PBMCs or a T cell subset sorted from them (not recorded which). These receptors all come from a man aged 18 to 30 who had mild COVID-19 (a few samples of this study predate the infection). Cell type and time point are not known. CDR3s include the opening cysteine and the closing phenylalanine or tryptophan. Fields, in order: V gene, D gene, J gene, CDR3 length, clone size, CDR3 DNA, CDR3 protein. A D gene is named only where the DNA matches it firmly. Not all rows give a size; the values are once, few, many and, for expanded clones, a class.

TRBV4-3,TRBD1,TRBJ2-7,16,few,TGCGCCAGCAGCCAGGGGGCGACAGGGGCCTCCTACGAGCAGTACTTC,CASSQGATGASYEQYF
TRBV7-2,.,TRBJ2-5,15,few,TGTGCCAGCAGCTCGGACTACCGAAGGAGAGAGACCCAGTACTTC,CASSSDYRRRETQYF
TRBV29-1,TRBD2,TRBJ2-1,13,.,TGCAGCGCTAGCGGGGGGGCGGACAATGAGCAGTTCTTC,CSASGGADNEQFF
TRBV6-2/TRBV6-3,.,TRBJ2-4,13,few,TGTGCCAGCACCCAGCCGGCAGGGAACATTCAGTACTTC,CASTQPAGNIQYF
TRBV7-2,.,TRBJ2-2,13,many,TGTGCCAGCAGCTTATCAGTGACCGGGGAGCTGTTTTTT,CASSLSVTGELFF
TRBV7-3,.,TRBJ2-2,13,.,TGTGCCAGCAGCCACAGGGTCGACGGGGAGCTGTTTTTT,CASSHRVDGELFF
TRBV12-3/TRBV12-4,.,TRBJ2-2,14,.,TGTGCCAGCAGCCCGGGAATAAACACCGGGGAGCTGTTTTTT,CASSPGINTGELFF
TRBV7-3,.,TRBJ1-2,15,once,TGTGCCAGCAGCTTAACGGACGTTGGTTTGGGGGGCTACACCTTC,CASSLTDVGLGGYTF
TRBV29-1,.,TRBJ2-3,10,once,TGCAGCGTTGAAACTCATACGCAGTATTTT,CSVETHTQYF
TRBV27,.,TRBJ1-5,13,.,TGTGCCAGCAGTAAGGGTTACAATCAGCCCCAGCATTTT,CASSKGYNQPQHF
TRBV6-5,.,TRBJ1-5,15,few,TGTGCCAGCAGTTACTGGCAGGGAGGGAATCAGCCCCAGCATTTT,CASSYWQGGNQPQHF
TRBV12-3/TRBV12-4,.,TRBJ1-2,13,few,TGTGCCAGCAGTTTCGCCGGGGCCTATGGCTACACCTTC,CASSFAGAYGYTF
TRBV29-1,.,TRBJ2-2,16,few,TGCAGCGTTGAAGCCGCCTATGTCGAACTGGCCGGGGAGCTGTTTTTT,CSVEAAYVELAGELFF
TRBV28,.,TRBJ2-5,15,.,TGTGCCAGCAGTTTAATGGGGGTTCGGCAAGAGACCCATTACTTC,CASSLMGVRQETHYF
TRBV5-1,.,TRBJ2-2,15,few,TGCGCCAGCAGCAAAGAAAGCGCGAACACCGGGGAGCTGTTTTTT,CASSKESANTGELFF
TRBV29-1,TRBD1,TRBJ2-3,13,few,TGCAGCGTTGAACAGGGGGGCACAGATACGCAGTATTTT,CSVEQGGTDTQYF
TRBV20-1,.,TRBJ1-2,13,many,.,CSAPRDFGAGYTF
TRBV4-2,.,TRBJ1-1,16,few,TGTGCCAGCAGCCAAGTTACCCCCCAATCCAACACTGAAGCTTTCTTT,CASSQVTPQSNTEAFF
TRBV5-1,.,TRBJ1-2,12,many,TGTGCCAGCAGCTTAACTAACTATGGCTACACCTTC,CASSLTNYGYTF
TRBV3-1,.,TRBJ2-7,14,.,TGTGCCAGCACCCAAGGCTCCTCCTCCTACGAGCAGTACTTC,CASTQGSSSYEQYF
TRBV20-1,.,TRBJ2-1,14,.,TGCAGTGCTAGAGTTGGTAGCTCCTACAATGAGCAGTTCTTC,CSARVGSSYNEQFF
TRBV7-6,.,TRBJ2-3,16,.,TGTGCCAGCAGCTTAGGTCGCGCTAGCAACCGGGATACGCAGTATTTT,CASSLGRASNRDTQYF
TRBV6-4,TRBD1,TRBJ1-2,13,few,TGTGCCAGCAGTGAGGACAGGAACTATGGCTACACCTTC,CASSEDRNYGYTF
TRBV20-1,TRBD1,TRBJ1-6,15,few,TGCAGTGCTGCCCGAGGGCAGGGGGATAATTCACCCCTCCACTTT,CSAARGQGDNSPLHF
TRBV27,.,TRBJ1-1,15,.,TGTGCCAGCAGCCGTGACAGGTTTAGCAACACTGAAGCTTTCTTT,CASSRDRFSNTEAFF
TRBV18,.,TRBJ1-5,14,few,TGTGCCAGCTCACCGGGACGGGCGGGTCAGCCCCAGCATTTT,CASSPGRAGQPQHF
TRBV20-1,.,TRBJ2-3,15,few,TGCAGTGCCTTGATCAGGGGTGATGGCCCAGATACGCAGTATTTT,CSALIRGDGPDTQYF
TRBV28,TRBD1,TRBJ1-1,16,few,TGTGCCAGCAGTAGCCTGGGACAGGGTGAGAACACTGAAGCTTTCTTT,CASSSLGQGENTEAFF
TRBV6-4,TRBD2,TRBJ2-1,15,.,TGTGCCAGCAGTATACTAGCGGGAGATTACAATGAGCAGTTCTTC,CASSILAGDYNEQFF
TRBV6-2/TRBV6-3,.,TRBJ1-6,13,many,TGTGCCAGCAGTTACCAGCCGGGCTCCGGCCTCCACTTT,CASSYQPGSGLHF
TRBV5-1,.,TRBJ2-1,16,many,TGCGCCAGCAGCTCTGACTCAGGGGGGGGCTACAATGAGCAGTTCTTC,CASSSDSGGGYNEQFF
TRBV9,.,TRBJ1-6,15,many,TGTGCCAGCAGCGTAGGTGCCTCCGAGGGTTCACCCCTCCACTTT,CASSVGASEGSPLHF
TRBV7-2,.,TRBJ2-5,14,.,TGTGCCAGCAGCTTAGGAGGGTCAGGGGAGACCCAGTACTTC,CASSLGGSGETQYF
TRBV5-5,TRBD2,TRBJ2-1,15,few,TGTGCCAGCAGCTTGGCCGTTAGCGGGGCCGGAGAGCAGTTCTTC,CASSLAVSGAGEQFF
TRBV5-1,TRBD1,TRBJ1-6,15,.,TGCGCCAGCAGCTTGTGGAGGGGGCGTAATTCACCCCTCCACTTT,CASSLWRGRNSPLHF
TRBV6-2/TRBV6-3,.,TRBJ2-7,14,few,TGTGCCAGCAGTTTCCCGGGTGCAGGCTACGAGCAGTACTTC,CASSFPGAGYEQYF
TRBV7-6,TRBD1,TRBJ2-5,14,.,TGTGCCAGCAGAAGACAGGGGTTCCAAGAGACCCAGTACTTC,CASRRQGFQETQYF
TRBV7-2,TRBD2,TRBJ2-5,17,.,TGTGCCAGCAGCGTATTAGCGGGGACGGGACCTGAAGAGACCCAGTACTTC,CASSVLAGTGPEETQYF
TRBV29-1,.,TRBJ1-1,11,few,TGCAGCGTGAATAGGAACACTGAAGCTTTCTTT,CSVNRNTEAFF
TRBV3-1,.,TRBJ2-3,15,many,TGTGCCAGCAGCCAAGGGGCGCCTAGGACAGATACGCAGTATTTT,CASSQGAPRTDTQYF
TRBV4-2,TRBD2,TRBJ2-5,19,.,TGTGCCAGCAGCCAAGAGCTAGCGGGGGGGCCAAGGCTTCGAGAGACCCAGTACTTC,CASSQELAGGPRLRETQYF
TRBV20-1,.,TRBJ1-5,14,few,TGCAGTGCTAGAGATGGTGGCGAGAATCAGCCCCAGCATTTT,CSARDGGENQPQHF
TRBV5-1,.,TRBJ2-1,13,.,TGCGCCAGCAGCTTTACAAGGAGGGACGAGCAGTTCTTC,CASSFTRRDEQFF
TRBV6-5,.,TRBJ1-2,15,few,TGTGCCAGCAGTTCGGAACCGGGAACTAACTATGGCTACACCTTC,CASSSEPGTNYGYTF
TRBV4-1,TRBD1,TRBJ2-3,15,.,TGCGCCAGCAGCCACCGGGACAGTTGGGGAGATACGCAGTATTTT,CASSHRDSWGDTQYF
TRBV6-5,.,TRBJ2-7,12,.,TGTGCCAGCAGCCAAGGCGGGATTGAGCAGTACTTC,CASSQGGIEQYF
TRBV19,.,TRBJ1-4,17,.,TGTGCCAGTAGTATGGATGGGGATGCCGGAACTAATGAAAAACTGTTTTTT,CASSMDGDAGTNEKLFF
TRBV20-1,.,TRBJ2-1,13,few,TGCAGTGCTATGGTAGCGACTTACAATGAGCAGTTCTTC,CSAMVATYNEQFF
TRBV7-9,.,TRBJ2-3,16,many,TGTGCCAGCAGCGCAAGGACCCGGACGGTGGCAGATACGCAGTATTTT,CASSARTRTVADTQYF
TRBV7-6,TRBD2,TRBJ2-3,16,few,TGTGCCAGCAGCTTAGGCGGGGGGCCCAGCACAGATACGCAGTATTTT,CASSLGGGPSTDTQYF
TRBV4-1,.,TRBJ1-1,11,many,TGCGCCAGCAGCCAAGGGTCTGAAGCTTTCTTT,CASSQGSEAFF
TRBV11-2,.,TRBJ2-5,14,few,TGTGCCAGCACCGACCTACGGGGTTGGGAGACCCAGTACTTC,CASTDLRGWETQYF